This T cell receptor beta chain derives from a study of T cell repertoires in cytomegalovirus infection. Study conclusions and caveats: HLA-C-restricted TCR beta clonotypes specific for CMV led the ex vivo response.

Notes on this clonotype: Its matching antigen is unknown.

TCRdb ran MiXCR on the reads and lists one entry per CDR3 protein. The table lists about 920,000 distinct CDR3 sequences, about a third of them singletons. The sequenced sample was cultured CD8+ T cells from PBMCs, obtained from culture after CMV antigen stimulation. This clonotype originated in a human donor in good health (CMV status not recorded). Some clones in this sample may be carry-over from other donors' samples.

CDR3 sequence (DNA): TGTGCCAGCAGTCGGGACAGGGACGGTGTAGAAAAACTGTTTTTT. Translation gives CASSRDRDGVEKLFF. The rearrangement uses TRBV6-1 and TRBJ1-4; TRBD1 aligns across 9 bases. Germline assignment: CDR1 MNHNS and CDR2 SASEGT. Trimming removed 5 bases from V and 8 bases from J; junction bases left unmatched: 9. The CDR3 is made up of 15 amino acids.